The T cell receptor (beta chain) described here comes from a study of T cell responses to AZD1222 COVID-19 vaccine. Study conclusions and caveats: Clonal diversity may have been underestimated, and the donors were mostly white British, with more females than males.

Comments on this clone: The target antigen is unknown.

Profiled with immunoSEQ multiplex PCR; TCRdb holds only in-frame clones, not every one. The profile shows around 190,000 clones, approximately 92% of them singletons. Germline V gene sequence: CDR1 MNHEY, CDR2 SVGAGI. V dropped 8 bases and J dropped 3 bases, with 20 bases sitting between them. The CDR3 consists of 15 residues. The chain links TRBV6-5 to TRBJ2-7; D not resolved. The sequence came from an adult in good health. The starting material was peripheral blood, obtained on day 0 of AZD1222 vaccination. For the CDR3, the DNA is TGTGCCAGCGGAGTATTCGGGCACAGAGGCTACGAGCAGTACTTC. This sequence encodes CASGVFGHRGYEQYF.